This T cell receptor (beta chain) was recovered during a study of blood T cell repertoires in COVID-19. Study-wide background: Specimens from acute and convalescent COVID-19 originated in the United States, Italy and Spain.

Germline CDR1 SGHAT, CDR2 FQNNGV. Trimming cost V 1 base and J 2 bases; bases outside gene matches: 5. This CDR3 has 16 residues. TCRdb's table, derived via immunoSEQ multiplex PCR, lists solely in-frame clones and lacks some. This table holds more than 60,000 clones, about 88% found once. The V gene is TRBV11-2, the J gene TRBJ2-5, with 9 bases fitting TRBD2. Sequenced: peripheral blood. This TCR was sampled from a woman between 45 and 65 years old with active or convalescent COVID-19. CDR3 sequence reads: CASSLAPTSGQETQYF. The CDR3 nucleotides are TGTGCCAGCAGCTTAGCTCCGACTAGCGGACAAGAGACCCAGTACTTC.